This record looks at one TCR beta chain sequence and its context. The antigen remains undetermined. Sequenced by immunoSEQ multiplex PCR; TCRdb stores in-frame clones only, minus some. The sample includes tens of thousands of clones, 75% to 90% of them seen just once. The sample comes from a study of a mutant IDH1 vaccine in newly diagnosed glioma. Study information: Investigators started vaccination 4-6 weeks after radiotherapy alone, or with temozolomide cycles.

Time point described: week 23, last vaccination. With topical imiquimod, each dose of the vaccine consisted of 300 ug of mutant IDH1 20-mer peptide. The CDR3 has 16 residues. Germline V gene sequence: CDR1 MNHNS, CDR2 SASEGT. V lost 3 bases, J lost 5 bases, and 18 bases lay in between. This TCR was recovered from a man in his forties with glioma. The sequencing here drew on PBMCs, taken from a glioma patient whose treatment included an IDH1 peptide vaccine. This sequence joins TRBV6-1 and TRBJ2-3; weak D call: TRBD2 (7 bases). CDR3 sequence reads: CASSEMTGGSEDTQYF. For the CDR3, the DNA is TGTGCCAGCAGTGAGATGACAGGCGGGAGTGAAGATACGCAGTATTTT.